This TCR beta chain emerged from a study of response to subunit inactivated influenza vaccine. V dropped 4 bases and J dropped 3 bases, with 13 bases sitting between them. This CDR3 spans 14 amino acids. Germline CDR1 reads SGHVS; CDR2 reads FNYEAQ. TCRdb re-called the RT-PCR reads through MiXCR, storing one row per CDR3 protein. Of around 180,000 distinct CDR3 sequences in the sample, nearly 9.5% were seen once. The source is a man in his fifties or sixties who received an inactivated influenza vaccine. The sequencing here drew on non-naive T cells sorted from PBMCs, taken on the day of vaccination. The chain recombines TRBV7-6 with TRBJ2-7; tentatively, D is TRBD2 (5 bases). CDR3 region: CASSSNRGYYEQYF. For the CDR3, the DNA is TGTGCCAGCAGCTCCAACCGGGGTTACTACGAGCAGTACTTC.